This T cell receptor (beta chain) was observed in a study of CD8 T cells in ankylosing spondylitis. Findings and caveats of the study: Eight highly homologous variants made up a TCR beta motif, and this motif appeared characteristic of ankylosing spondylitis blood. Disease-associated clones were CD8+ and fairly uncommon in peripheral blood. Clones tied to disease were said to be significantly enriched in matched ankylosing spondylitis synovial fluid.

CDR1 and CDR2 (germline): SGHRS, YFSETQ. The CDR3 sequence is 13 residues long. With 0 bases removed from V and 2 bases from J, the gap between germline ends came to 2 bases. This clonotype was found a few times. Its antigen is undetermined. Generation of TCR beta libraries employed quantitative 5'-RACE incorporating molecular barcodes. From the 5' RACE reads, TCRdb called clonotypes with MiXCR, one entry per CDR3 protein. Among around 130,000 distinct CDR3 sequences listed, 15% to 20% were seen once. The sequenced sample was blood, either unsorted or a sorted T cell fraction (not recorded which). This TCR was recovered from a male donor with ankylosing spondylitis. The chain has TRBV5-1 and TRBJ2-2; D unresolved. CDR3 in amino acids: CASSLANTGELFF. CDR3 DNA sequence: TGCGCCAGCAGCTTGGCTAACACCGGGGAGCTGTTTTTT.